This T cell receptor beta chain was sequenced for a study of T cell responses to AZD1222 COVID-19 vaccine. Method: immunoSEQ multiplex PCR; TCRdb's copy keeps in-frame clones and lacks some. The table has around 150,000 clones, more than 85% seen once. Analyses pooled second doses at about 4 or about 12 weeks. Sequencing used peripheral blood, obtained 28 days after the second AZD1222 dose. The source is an adult who received the AZD1222 COVID-19 vaccine.

As DNA, the CDR3 is TGTGCCAGCAGCTTTTCGGCAGGGTACCCCGGGGAGCTGTTTTTT. Translated: CASSFSAGYPGELFF. The chain uses TRBV5-4 and TRBJ2-2; tentatively, D is TRBD1 (5 bases). The ends were cut back, 2 bases at V and 6 bases at J, with 14 bases in the middle. The CDR3 is made up of 15 amino acids. Germline V gene lookup returns CDR1 SGHNT and CDR2 YYREEE (reference sequence).